The entry below gives a single TCR beta chain sequence along with its context. Within the sample, other DNA sequences also encode this same CDR3. This sample was included in a study of blood T cell repertoires in COVID-19. Study as a whole: From T cells, B-cell-depleted T cells, or PBMCs came the material, which was cDNA or gDNA.

V lost 5 bases, J lost 3 bases, and 5 bases lay in between. CDR3 size: 11 residues. Germline CDR1 MNHEY, CDR2 SMNVEV (reference sequence). Patients from Seattle were sampled longitudinally, starting during active infection. As originally analysed: Nucleated cell number was recorded as an estimate derived from reference gene primer amplification. Clones were sequenced by immunoSEQ multiplex PCR, and TCRdb holds only the in-frame ones, with some missing. Clone size and the V and J calls come from that table; the DNA yielded D and trimming. The data contain some 390,000 clones, around nine tenths of them singletons.

This receptor was identified in a woman aged 40 to 49 with COVID-19, enrolled during active disease. V gene TRBV27 combines with J gene TRBJ2-7, with D uncertain. Sequences were obtained from peripheral blood. CDR3: CASSPYYEQYF. The CDR3 DNA is TGTGCCAGCAGTCCCTACTACGAGCAGTACTTC.